Listed below are T cell receptor beta chains from one sample, sequenced in a study of blood T cell repertoires in COVID-19. Profiling relied on immunoSEQ multiplex PCR, and the TCRdb table lists in-frame clones only, not all of them. Altogether roughly 83,000 clones are present, roughly 86% being singletons, with the ten largest covering 7.5% to 9.5%. Sequencing input: peripheral blood. The origin of the receptors is a man aged 45-65 years with active COVID-19. CDR3s include the opening cysteine and the closing phenylalanine or tryptophan. D genes are given only for firm matches. Some rows mark clone size as missing; the rest say once, few, many or name a class of expanded clone.

J,D,length,V,size,DNA,CDR3
TRBJ2-5,NA,13,TRBV7-2,NA,TGTGCCAGCACTTACCGTGAGAGGGAGACCCAGTACTTC,CASTYRERETQYF
TRBJ1-4,NA,14,TRBV4-3,NA,TGCGCCAGCAGCTCGCGGCAGTCTAATGAAAAACTGTTTTTT,CASSSRQSNEKLFF
TRBJ2-4,NA,15,TRBV10-2,NA,TGCGCCAGCAGTAATCCAGGGATGGTCAAAAACATTCAGTACTTC,CASSNPGMVKNIQYF
TRBJ2-5,TRBD1,13,TRBV28,NA,TGTGCCAGCAGTTCAGGACAGGGAAGGACCCAGTACTTC,CASSSGQGRTQYF
TRBJ2-3,TRBD1,15,TRBV3-1/TRBV3-2,NA,TGTGCCAGCAAGATGAGGCAGGGGGACACAGATACGCAGTATTTT,CASKMRQGDTDTQYF
TRBJ1-2,NA,12,TRBV25-1,NA,TGTGCCAGCCTCGGAGGCCTGGATGGCTACACCTTC,CASLGGLDGYTF
TRBJ2-7,TRBD1,14,TRBV5-1,NA,TGCGCCAGCAGCCCTTCGGACAGGACCGACGAGCAGTACTTC,CASSPSDRTDEQYF
TRBJ1-1,TRBD1,13,TRBV29-1,NA,TGCAGCGTTATCCGGGACAGGGGGTCTGAAGCTTTCTTT,CSVIRDRGSEAFF
TRBJ1-2,NA,13,TRBV4-1,few,TGCGCCAGCAGCCAAGATCTCACGGATGGCTACACCTTC,CASSQDLTDGYTF
TRBJ2-3,TRBD2,17,TRBV7-2,NA,TGTGCCAGCAGCTTGGATCGGGGGGGCCGCCCCACAGATACGCAGTATTTT,CASSLDRGGRPTDTQYF
TRBJ2-7,NA,13,TRBV10-3,NA,TGTGCCATCAGCAACAGGGATTTCTACGAGCAGTACTTC,CAISNRDFYEQYF
TRBJ1-4,NA,14,TRBV5-1,once,TGCGCCAGCAGCTGGACGACAGCCTCTGAAAAACTGTTTTTT,CASSWTTASEKLFF
TRBJ2-5,TRBD2,17,TRBV2,NA,TGTGCCAGCAGTGAAGCGAGACCCCTAGCGGGGGTGGAGACCCAGTACTTC,CASSEARPLAGVETQYF
TRBJ2-1,TRBD2,14,TRBV4-1,NA,TGCGCCAGCAGCCAAGAATTAGGACTAGCGTCTCAGTTCTTC,CASSQELGLASQFF
TRBJ2-7,NA,12,TRBV29-1,NA,TGCAGCGTGACATTGGGCTCCTACGAGCAGTACTTC,CSVTLGSYEQYF
TRBJ2-7,TRBD2,16,TRBV27,NA,TGTGCCAGCAGTTTTAACGGGCGGGGGGTGCCCTACGAGCAGTACTTC,CASSFNGRGVPYEQYF
TRBJ2-3,NA,15,TRBV15,NA,TGTGCCACCAGCGCCCCATACCAGGGCGCAGATACGCAGTATTTT,CATSAPYQGADTQYF
TRBJ2-3,NA,17,TRBV5-4,once,TGTGCCAGCACCACAGAAGCGGGCCGCTCTAGCACAGATACGCAGTATTTT,CASTTEAGRSSTDTQYF
TRBJ1-1,NA,13,TRBV9,few,TGTGCCAGCAGCGACCGCGCCGACACTGAAGCTTTCTTT,CASSDRADTEAFF
TRBJ1-2,NA,12,TRBV27,NA,TGTGCCAGCAGTATGACAGGCTATGGCTACACCTTC,CASSMTGYGYTF
TRBJ2-7,TRBD2,16,TRBV4-2,NA,TGTGCCAGCAGCCCGACAGGTAGCGGGAGTGATTACGAGCAGTACTTC,CASSPTGSGSDYEQYF
TRBJ2-3,TRBD1,14,TRBV5-4,NA,TGTGCCAGCAGCGCACCGGGACAGCCGGATACGCAGTATTTT,CASSAPGQPDTQYF
TRBJ2-7,NA,13,TRBV5-4,NA,TGTGCCAGCAGCACGAGACAGGCCTACGAGCAGTACTTC,CASSTRQAYEQYF
TRBJ2-2,NA,15,TRBV2,NA,TGTGCCAGCAGTCTCAATAGCGGAGCTACCGGGGAGCTGTTTTTT,CASSLNSGATGELFF
TRBJ2-3,TRBD2,16,TRBV11-3,NA,TGTGCCAGCAGCTCCGCGACTAGCGGCTTCACAGATACGCAGTATTTT,CASSSATSGFTDTQYF
TRBJ2-5,NA,14,TRBV19,NA,TGTGCCAGTAGTATTTATGTAGGGGTGGAGACCCAGTACTTC,CASSIYVGVETQYF
TRBJ2-5,NA,14,TRBV9,NA,TGTGCCAGCAGCGTAGGGGGAGCTGAAGAGACCCAGTACTTC,CASSVGGAEETQYF
TRBJ1-2,TRBD1,14,TRBV7-8,NA,TGTGCCAGCAGCGTCCGGGACAGGAACTATGGCTACACCTTC,CASSVRDRNYGYTF
TRBJ2-7,TRBD2,16,TRBV5-1,NA,TGCGCCAGCAGCTCCTCTTTACTAGCGGGGGCCTACGAGCAGTACTTC,CASSSSLLAGAYEQYF
TRBJ2-7,TRBD2,14,TRBV18,once,TGTGCCAGCTCACCGGCTAGCGGAGAGTACGAGCAGTACTTC,CASSPASGEYEQYF
TRBJ2-7,NA,16,TRBV25-1,NA,TGTGCCAGCAGTGAAGAGCCGGGACTCGGGGGGCTCGAGCAGTACTTC,CASSEEPGLGGLEQYF
TRBJ2-7,TRBD1,14,TRBV28,NA,TGTGCCAGCAGTTTCACCCAGGGGGCCTACGAGCAGTACTTC,CASSFTQGAYEQYF
TRBJ1-2,NA,14,TRBV7-2,NA,TGTGCCAGCAGCTTAGATGTCGGCAGGGGAGGCTACACCTTC,CASSLDVGRGGYTF
TRBJ2-3,NA,16,TRBV6-2/TRBV6-3,NA,TGTGCCAGCAGTTACCCCCCCAAAAAGCACACAGATACGCAGTATTTT,CASSYPPKKHTDTQYF
TRBJ1-1,NA,12,TRBV28,medium-sized,TGTGCCAGCAGTGTAGAGAACACTGAAGCTTTCTTT,CASSVENTEAFF
TRBJ2-5,TRBD1,13,TRBV5-6,NA,TGTGCCAGCAGCCGGACAGGGCGGGAGACCCAGTACTTC,CASSRTGRETQYF
TRBJ2-5,TRBD2,18,TRBV19,NA,TGTGCCAGTAGTGGCGGAACTAGCGGGGGGTCGTACCAAGAGACCCAGTACTTC,CASSGGTSGGSYQETQYF
TRBJ1-1,NA,14,TRBV10-1,few,TGCGCCATCACCCGTACGCCGGGTATGGCTGAAGCTTTCTTT,CAITRTPGMAEAFF
TRBJ2-5,TRBD2,15,TRBV9,NA,TGTGCCAGCAGCACTGGACTAGCGGGGTTAGAGACCCAGTACTTC,CASSTGLAGLETQYF
TRBJ2-7,NA,12,TRBV10-2,NA,TGCGCCAGCAGGACTCCCTCCTACGAGCAGTACTTC,CASRTPSYEQYF
TRBJ1-1,NA,18,TRBV7-2,NA,TGTGCCAGCAGCTTAAATCCCTTTGTCGGGGGGCGCAGAACTGAAGCTTTCTTT,CASSLNPFVGGRRTEAFF
TRBJ1-2,TRBD1,14,TRBV6-6,NA,TGTGCCAGCAGTCGATATGGACAGGGAGATGGCTACACCTTC,CASSRYGQGDGYTF
TRBJ1-5,NA,13,TRBV5-1,NA,TGCGCCAGCAGCCGGGATAGCAATCAGCCCCAGCATTTT,CASSRDSNQPQHF
TRBJ2-7,NA,14,TRBV10-3,NA,TGTGCCATCAGTTCCCGGGATATTATGTCCGAGCAGTACTTC,CAISSRDIMSEQYF
TRBJ1-1,NA,14,TRBV19,NA,TGTGCCAGTAGCGATCGTTTCAGGAACACTGAAGCTTTCTTT,CASSDRFRNTEAFF
TRBJ1-2,NA,13,TRBV29-1,NA,TGCAGCGTGTACCCTGCCCAGAACTATGGCTACACCTTC,CSVYPAQNYGYTF
TRBJ2-3,TRBD2,17,TRBV7-3,once,TGTGCCAGCAGCACAGGACTAGCGGGACGGGATACAGATACGCAGTATTTT,CASSTGLAGRDTDTQYF
TRBJ1-2,NA,13,TRBV6-5,NA,TGTGCCAGCGCACCGATCCGGGAGGTCGGCTACACCTTC,CASAPIREVGYTF
TRBJ1-3,NA,13,TRBV6-5,once,TGTGCCAGCAGGAGGGTGCCTGGAAACACCATATATTTT,CASRRVPGNTIYF
TRBJ2-7,NA,15,TRBV28,NA,TGTGCCAGCACGACGAGGGAGCACCGGGGGTACGAGCAGTACTTC,CASTTREHRGYEQYF
TRBJ2-1,TRBD2,16,TRBV4-1,few,TGCGCCAGCAGCCAAGATTGGGCGGGAGAAGGGGATGAGCAGTTCTTC,CASSQDWAGEGDEQFF
TRBJ1-5,TRBD1,16,TRBV15,NA,TGTGCCACCAGCAGCGGAAAGGCCGCGCAGGGGGAGCCCCAGCATTTT,CATSSGKAAQGEPQHF
TRBJ2-7,NA,20,TRBV7-3,NA,TGTGCCAGCAGCTTAAAGGTGTGGAGTCGTAATGTCTTCCCTCGTAACGAGCAGTACTTC,CASSLKVWSRNVFPRNEQYF